These 25 T cell receptor beta chains share one sample of origin, sequenced in a study of beta chain features in type 1 diabetes. Overall study findings and caveats: There was a moderate but significant shortening of TCRB CDR3s in all four CD4+ subsets of Type 1 diabetes patients.

What these receptors recognize is not known. As every portion of the isolated RNA was reverse transcribed, the sequencing read expressed TCRB transcripts. Profiling relied on immunoSEQ multiplex PCR, and the TCRdb table lists in-frame clones only, not all of them. The repertoire consists of a few hundred thousand clones, with around 16% occurring once and the leading ten covering approximately 0.081%. Sequenced input: naive CD4+ T cells from blood. These receptors were taken from a young man with type 1 diabetes.

This clone was found a few times. This chain uses TRBV7-2 with TRBJ2-2, with D maybe TRBD1 (6 bases). Germline CDR1 SGHTA, CDR2 FQGNSA. V was clipped by 6 bases and J by 1 base, with 15 bases between them. The CDR3 spans 16 residues. The CDR3 is CASREQGQGNTGELFF. The CDR3 nucleotides read TGTGCCAGCAGGGAGCAGGGGCAGGGGAACACCGGGGAGCTGTTTTTT.

This clone has only a few counts. This chain joins TRBV7-9 and TRBJ1-1; D not certain. The CDR3 loop spans 15 amino acids. CDR1 is SEHNR and CDR2 is FQNEAQ in the germline V gene (reference sequence). The V end lost 4 bases, the J end lost 1 base, and 13 bases lay between the germline ends. The CDR3: CASSSIAAANTEAFF. Here the CDR3 DNA reads TGTGCCAGCAGCTCTATAGCGGCGGCGAACACTGAAGCTTTCTTT.

This clone was counted only a few times. This rearrangement joins TRBV29-1 to TRBJ1-1; possible D gene TRBD1, 5 bases. V was trimmed by 6 bases and J by 1 base, leaving 12 bases between them. This CDR3 spans 13 amino acids. The germline gives CDR1 SQVTM, CDR2 ANQGSEA. The CDR3 nucleotides are TGCAGCGTCGACGGGACGGAGAACACTGAAGCTTTCTTT. Translated, it gives CSVDGTENTEAFF.

The rearrangement uses TRBV2 and TRBJ2-5; TRBD1 matches at 8 bases. This CDR3 comprises 14 residues. Germline-derived CDR1 and CDR2 are SNHLY and FYNNEI. With 6 bases clipped from V and 4 bases from J, the junction kept 7 bases outside the gene matches. CDR3 nucleotide sequence: TGTGCCAGCAGGAGGACAGGGCAAAGAGAGACCCAGTACTTC. Translated: CASRRTGQRETQYF.

A note on this clone: The sample has other DNA sequences that encode this CDR3 too. The chain has TRBV30 and TRBJ1-5; D is perhaps TRBD1 (6 bases). The V end lost 0 bases, the J end lost 7 bases, and 10 bases lay between the germline ends. Germline lookup yields CDR1 GTSNPN and CDR2 SVGIG (reference sequence). CDR3 length: 13 amino acids. The CDR3 sequence: CAWSVQGDQPQHF. CDR3 in DNA: TGTGCCTGGAGTGTACAGGGAGACCAGCCCCAGCATTTT.

This rearrangement joins TRBV7-8 to TRBJ1-1; 7 bases align to TRBD1. The CDR3 covers 14 residues. Trimming took 6 bases from V and 0 from J; bases not matched to a gene: 4. Germline V lookup: CDR1 SGHVS, CDR2 FQNEAQ. The CDR3 nucleotides are TGTGCCAGCAGACCCGACAGGGTGAACACTGAAGCTTTCTTT. Translation: CASRPDRVNTEAFF.

This clone has only a few counts. The rearrangement joins TRBV20-1 to TRBJ2-5, with D uncertain. The CDR3 runs to 11 residues. Germline CDR1 and CDR2: DFQATT and SNEGSKA (reference sequence). V was trimmed by 3 bases and J by 5 bases, leaving 7 bases between them. CDR3 sequence: CSARSPETQYF. The CDR3 DNA reads as TGCAGTGCTAGGTCCCCCGAGACCCAGTACTTC.

The rearrangement joins TRBV25-1 to TRBJ2-5; D gene ambiguous. CDR3 length: 13 amino acids. V was cut by 2 bases and J by 0 bases, with 4 bases left in between. Germline assignment: CDR1 MGHDK and CDR2 SYGVNS. The CDR3, as DNA: TGTGCCAGCAGTGAAGGATACCAAGAGACCCAGTACTTC. Translated: CASSEGYQETQYF.

V and J are TRBV29-1 and TRBJ1-4; D is possibly TRBD1 (5 bases). V lost 4 bases and J lost 6, with 9 bases in between. Germline V CDR1 and CDR2: SQVTM, ANQGSEA. This CDR3 comprises 12 residues. CDR3 coding DNA: TGCAGCGTTGTAGGGGAGTATGAAAAACTGTTTTTT. It encodes CSVVGEYEKLFF. Complete variable domain (other parts from reference TRBV29-1 and TRBJ1-4): SAVISQKPSRDICQRGTSLTIQCQVDSQVTMMFWYRQQPGQSLTLIATANQGSEATYESGFVIDKFPISRPNLTFSTLTVSNMSPEDSSIYLCSVVGEYEKLFFGSGTQLSVL.

This chain connects TRBV30 to TRBJ2-3; 7 bases map to TRBD1. The length of the CDR3 is 13 residues. V lost 3 bases, J lost 5 bases, and 5 bases stayed unmatched. The germline V gene encodes CDR1 GTSNPN and CDR2 SVGIG (reference sequence). The CDR3 nucleotides are TGTGCCTGGAGCACAGGGGTCGGAGATACGCAGTATTTT. Translated, it gives CAWSTGVGDTQYF.

This clone was observed a handful of times. The sample carries other DNA sequences with the same CDR3. This chain joins TRBV9 and TRBJ2-1; 8 bases are shared with TRBD1. Trimming cost V 4 bases and J 0 bases; bases outside gene matches: 6. CDR3 size: 16 residues. Germline V gene sequence: CDR1 SGDLS, CDR2 YYNGEE. Written as DNA, the CDR3 is TGTGCCAGCAGCCCGCGGACAGGGAGCTCCTACAATGAGCAGTTCTTC. Translation: CASSPRTGSSYNEQFF.

The gene calls are TRBV27 and TRBJ1-1; D gene uncertain. In germline, CDR1 is MNHEY, CDR2 SMNVEV (reference sequence). This CDR3 comprises 11 residues. Trimming removed 4 bases at V and 3 bases at J, with 3 bases between. CDR3 nucleotide sequence: TGTGCCAGCAGTTCCTACACTGAAGCTTTCTTT. It is translated as CASSSYTEAFF.

This clone was seen a few times. The CDR3 nucleotides read TGTGCCAGCTCCCCCTTACGACAGGGGGCCTACAATGAGCAGTTCTTC. Translated: CASSPLRQGAYNEQFF. The chain employs TRBV18 and TRBJ2-1; 9 bases fit TRBD1. CDR1 and CDR2 from the germline V gene are KGHSH and LQKENI. The ends lost 6 bases at V and 2 bases at J; junction bases unmatched: 8. The CDR3 contains 16 residues.

The J gene is TRBJ2-5, the V gene TRBV29-1, with D maybe TRBD2 (5 bases). The DNA end is a closer match to TRBJ2-7, so the J assignment may be wrong. The CDR3 has 13 amino acids. Germline V lookup: CDR1 SQVTM, CDR2 ANQGSEA. DNA of the CDR3: TGCAGCGTGACCGCCGGGGATCTGGGCGAGCAGTACTTC. Its translation is CSVTAGDLGEQYF.

Only a few counts were recorded for this clone. The gene calls are TRBV14 and TRBJ2-3; D might be TRBD1 or TRBD2, each matching 6 bases. V lost 1 base and J lost 3, with 14 bases in between. The germline gives CDR1 SGHDN, CDR2 FVKESK. The CDR3 length is 16 residues. CDR3 sequence (DNA): TGTGCCAGCAGCCAAGTCGGTGAAGGGGGGACAGATACGCAGTATTTT. Residues: CASSQVGEGGTDTQYF.

This chain uses TRBV2 with TRBJ1-1; 7 bases are shared with TRBD1. V was pared by 4 bases and J by 0 bases, with 5 bases of the junction left unmatched. The CDR3 is 15 residues long. CDR1 SNHLY and CDR2 FYNNEI come from the germline V gene. The CDR3 DNA sequence: TGTGCCAGCAGTGTACAGGGGCACATGAACACTGAAGCTTTCTTT. It codes for CASSVQGHMNTEAFF.

V and J are TRBV9 and TRBJ1-1, with D unclear. Germline CDR1 is SGDLS and CDR2 is YYNGEE. This CDR3 is built from 14 residues. Trimming shortened V by 6 bases and J by 1 base, and 13 bases separated the two germline ends. CDR3 nucleotides: TGTGCCAGCACGCAGGAGCTTCGGAACACTGAAGCTTTCTTT. Translated, it gives CASTQELRNTEAFF.

The V gene is TRBV29-1, the J gene TRBJ2-5, with 11 bases fitting TRBD1. V was pared by 7 bases and J by 4 bases, with 5 bases of the junction left unmatched. This CDR3 contains 13 residues. Looked up from germline, CDR1 is SQVTM and CDR2 is ANQGSEA. CDR3 nucleotide sequence: TGCAGCGCTGGACAGGGGGCCGGAGAGACCCAGTACTTC. Amino acid sequence: CSAGQGAGETQYF.

The V call is TRBV9, the J call TRBJ2-1; the match to TRBD1 covers 8 bases. J gave up 13 bases and V 4 bases, and 10 bases lay outside the gene matches. The CDR3 is 13 residues long. Germline-derived CDR1 and CDR2 are SGDLS and YYNGEE. CDR3 DNA: TGTGCCAGCAGCCCTCTCTCCGGGACAGGCCAGTTCTTC. As protein: CASSPLSGTGQFF.

This rearrangement joins TRBV7-9 to TRBJ2-3; a possible D gene is TRBD1 (6 bases). This CDR3 has 17 amino acids. CDR1 is SEHNR, CDR2 FQNEAQ, per germline (reference sequence). The V end lost 2 bases, the J end lost 1 base, and 16 bases lay between the germline ends. The CDR3 is CASSLPTGARGTDTQYF. For the CDR3, the DNA is TGTGCCAGCAGCTTACCGACAGGCGCCCGGGGCACAGATACGCAGTATTTT.

The chain joins TRBV9 to TRBJ1-2, with 10 bases fitting TRBD1. With 3 bases clipped from V and 6 bases from J, the junction kept 8 bases outside the gene matches. CDR3 length: 15 amino acids. CDR1 SGDLS and CDR2 YYNGEE come from the germline V gene. CDR3 region: CASSARDRGNDGYTF. The CDR3 nucleotides are TGTGCCAGCAGCGCGCGGGACAGGGGTAATGATGGCTACACCTTC.

This clone was found a few times. The V gene is TRBV29-1, the J gene TRBJ2-4, with 8 bases identical to TRBD2. Germline V gene lookup returns CDR1 SQVTM and CDR2 ANQGSEA. The CDR3 extends over 16 amino acids. V shed 4 bases, J shed 0 bases, and the junction held 8 bases outside the gene matches. CDR3 protein: CSVGVRREAAKNIQYF. CDR3 sequence (DNA): TGCAGCGTTGGAGTTAGGCGGGAGGCAGCCAAAAACATTCAGTACTTC.

This clone was found a few times. This chain uses TRBV19 with TRBJ2-5; D unclear. CDR3 size: 15 residues. Germline V gene sequence: CDR1 LNHDA, CDR2 SQIVND (reference sequence). Trimming removed 0 bases from V and 5 bases from J, with 13 bases in between. In DNA, the CDR3 is TGTGCCAGTAGTATAGATGTAAGAAGAGCGGAGACCCAGTACTTC. Its protein is CASSIDVRRAETQYF.

The chain has TRBV4-3 and TRBJ2-1; D is possibly TRBD1 or TRBD2 (5 bases each). The CDR3 loop spans 17 amino acids. CDR1 is LGHNA and CDR2 is YSLEER in the germline V gene. Trimming cost V 0 bases and J 8 bases, with 20 bases left between them. The CDR3 DNA follows: TGCGCCAGCAGCCAAGACTTGGGGACGGCGCTTTTGGATGAGCAGTTCTTC. Translation: CASSQDLGTALLDEQFF.

V gene TRBV6-5 combines with J gene TRBJ2-1, with D possibly TRBD2 on 6 matching bases. Germline CDR1 reads MNHEY; CDR2 reads SVGAGI. The length of the CDR3 is 15 residues. V lost 5 bases and J lost 4, with 15 bases in between. CDR3 sequence reads: CASSKAAGKYNEQFF. DNA of the CDR3: TGTGCCAGCAGTAAGGCTGCGGGGAAGTACAATGAGCAGTTCTTC.